These 6 T cell receptor beta chains came from one sample sequenced in a study of blood T cell repertoires in COVID-19. Assay used: immunoSEQ multiplex PCR; TCRdb lists only in-frame clones, some missing. The repertoire includes roughly 82,000 clones, about 90% of them detected once, and more than 0.85% sits in the top ten. The material sequenced was peripheral blood. All receptors come from a woman in her forties or fifties in a cohort sampled during active COVID-19.

The rearrangement joins TRBV27 to TRBJ1-1; 7 nucleotides align to TRBD1. The CDR3 runs to 13 residues. The junction had 4 bases not matched to a gene; V was cut back by 3 bases and J by 6 bases. Germline CDR1 reads MNHEY; CDR2 reads SMNVEV (reference sequence). In nucleotides, the CDR3 is TGTGCCAGCAGTTTGACTCAGGGGGCTGAAGCTTTCTTT. This codes for CASSLTQGAEAFF.

The genes are TRBV18 and TRBJ1-5, with no clear D. Deletions cut 3 bases from V and 4 bases from J, with 7 bases between. Germline loops: CDR1 KGHSH, CDR2 LQKENI. The CDR3 has 13 amino acids. The CDR3 here is CASSPSGNQPQHF. CDR3 in DNA: TGTGCCAGCTCACCCTCCGGGAATCAGCCCCAGCATTTT.

The chain combines TRBV6-6 with TRBJ1-1; D might be TRBD1 (6 bases). Per the germline V gene, CDR1 is MNHNY and CDR2 is SVGAGI (reference sequence). The CDR3 length is 13 residues. The germline V and J ends were trimmed by 4 bases and 6 bases, with 12 bases remaining between them. CDR3 sequence: CASSSSRGSEAFF. In nucleotides, the CDR3 is TGTGCCAGCAGTTCTTCCAGGGGTTCTGAAGCTTTCTTT.

The CDR3 DNA reads TGTGCCAGCTCACCCGCGGGCTACGAGCAGTACTTC. Translation: CASSPAGYEQYF. The chain is built from TRBV18 and TRBJ2-7; D is possibly TRBD2 (5 bases). CDR3 length: 12 amino acids. Looked up from germline, CDR1 is KGHSH and CDR2 is LQKENI. V gave up 3 bases and J gave up 3 bases, with 6 bases separating them.

This clone was seen a single time. The chain uses TRBV5-1 and TRBJ2-1, with 12 bases fitting TRBD2. There are 17 residues in the CDR3. The germline V gene has CDR1 SGHRS and CDR2 YFSETQ. Trimming at V came to 2 bases and at J to 0 bases, leaving 3 bases not matched to a gene. The CDR3 spells CASSFPTSGSSYNEQFF. CDR3 bases: TGCGCCAGCAGCTTCCCGACTAGCGGGAGCTCCTACAATGAGCAGTTCTTC.

J is TRBJ2-5 and V is TRBV12-5, with 8 bases matching TRBD2. This CDR3 has 15 residues. The J segment lost 4 bases and the V segment lost 6 bases, leaving 10 bases of the junction unmatched. Germline CDR1 is LGHNT and CDR2 is FRNRAP. CDR3 in DNA: TGTGCTAGTGGCCCCGCCGGGGGGGCTCTAGAGACCCAGTACTTC. Translating gives CASGPAGGALETQYF.